The 14 T cell receptor beta chains presented below share a single source sample, sequenced in a study of OX40 agonist ivuxolimab in advanced cancers. Repertoires were generated with immunoSEQ multiplex PCR, while TCRdb's copy carries only in-frame clones and drops some. The data contain 60,000 to 85,000 clones, about 87% of them singletons. The sample was CD4+ or CD8+ T cells sorted from blood, taken in a trial of the OX40 agonist ivuxolimab. Receptor source: an adult with an advanced solid tumor such as melanoma, head and neck, liver or kidney cancer.

The J gene is TRBJ2-2, the V gene TRBV5-1, with D maybe TRBD2 (5 bases). Germline V CDR1 and CDR2: SGHRS, YFSETQ. This CDR3 comprises 13 residues. Trimming took off 6 bases at V and 7 bases at J, with 13 bases between the two ends. For the CDR3, the DNA is TGCGCCAGCATGGGAGTAGCAATCGGGGAGCTGTTTTTT. Encoded protein: CASMGVAIGELFF.

The V call is TRBV7-9, the J call TRBJ1-5; no clear D. V lost 4 bases and J 2 bases, leaving 9 bases between the germline ends. There are 14 residues in the CDR3. The V gene's germline CDR1 is SEHNR and CDR2 FQNEAQ (reference sequence). The CDR3 coding sequence is TGTGCCAGCAGCTCCGACCGGGGCAATCAGCCCCAGCATTTT. Residues: CASSSDRGNQPQHF.

Here the CDR3 reads CASRELWGTEAFF. In DNA, the CDR3 is TGTGCCAGCCGCGAACTGTGGGGCACTGAAGCTTTCTTT. The V call is TRBV27, the J call TRBJ1-1; D gene unclear. The CDR3 contains 13 residues. V gave up 8 bases and J gave up 4 bases, with 14 bases separating them. Germline CDR1 MNHEY, CDR2 SMNVEV (reference sequence).

CDR3 residues: CASSAPGYEQYF. CDR3 nucleotides: TGTGCCAGCAGTGCTCCAGGGTACGAGCAGTACTTC. This chain uses TRBV28 with TRBJ2-7; weak D call: TRBD1 (5 bases). The CDR3 runs 12 residues. The V and J ends lost 5 bases and 4 bases respectively, with 9 bases between them. Germline assignment: CDR1 MDHEN and CDR2 SYDVKM.

The chain has TRBV4-3 and TRBJ2-5, with a weak D call TRBD1 (5 bases). Germline V gene data show CDR1 as LGHNA and CDR2 as YSLEER. Trimming cost V 4 bases and J 1 base, with 13 bases left between them. This CDR3 has 15 amino acids. This CDR3 is CASSRGTLTQETQYF. The CDR3 region has the DNA TGCGCCAGCAGCCGGGGCACTCTGACCCAAGAGACCCAGTACTTC.

The chain recombines TRBV4-2 with TRBJ1-5, with a weak D call TRBD1 (6 bases). This CDR3 comprises 17 residues. V shed 0 bases and J shed 1 base, with 13 bases lying between them. The germline V gene encodes CDR1 LGHNA and CDR2 YNFKEQ. The CDR3 sequence is CASSQDSGGGSNQPQHF. The CDR3 DNA reads TGTGCCAGCAGCCAAGATTCCGGGGGCGGAAGCAATCAGCCCCAGCATTTT.

The chain carries TRBV28 and TRBJ1-2, with a weak D call TRBD1 (5 bases). Trimming cost V 6 bases and J 3 bases, with 20 bases left between them. From germline, CDR1 is MDHEN and CDR2 SYDVKM. The CDR3 length is 16 residues. CDR3 region: CASRDTGTRNYYGYTF. CDR3 bases: TGTGCCAGCAGAGATACCGGGACGAGAAATTACTATGGCTACACCTTC.

The V call is TRBV4-1, the J call TRBJ2-5, with D possibly TRBD1 on 5 matching bases. The CDR3 extends over 15 amino acids. V was shortened by 0 bases and J by 5 bases, with 13 bases between the two germline ends. The germline V gene encodes CDR1 MGHRA and CDR2 YSYEKL. Here the CDR3 reads CASSQDAGNTETQYF. The CDR3 coding sequence is TGCGCCAGCAGCCAAGATGCAGGGAATACTGAGACCCAGTACTTC.

This clone was seen a handful of times. The chain links TRBV5-1 to TRBJ1-2, with D unclear. Deletions cut 4 bases from V and 0 bases from J, with 19 bases between. In germline, CDR1 is SGHRS, CDR2 YFSETQ. There are 17 residues in the CDR3. The CDR3 nucleotides read TGCGCCAGCAGCCCTGTTATTTCAACGGAAGCTAACTATGGCTACACCTTC. Its translation is CASSPVISTEANYGYTF.

The chain combines TRBV28 with TRBJ1-2; D gene ambiguous. The germline V gene encodes CDR1 MDHEN and CDR2 SYDVKM. V was pared by 6 bases and J by 6 bases, with 8 bases between. The CDR3 has 11 amino acids. This chain's CDR3 is CASSHSHGYTF. CDR3 DNA: TGTGCCAGCAGCCATTCGCATGGCTACACCTTC.

This clone came up a few times. This chain links TRBV7-9 with TRBJ2-4, with unresolved D. V lost 2 bases and J 7 bases, leaving 6 bases between the germline ends. This CDR3 is built from 12 residues. Germline-derived CDR1 and CDR2 are SEHNR and FQNEAQ (reference sequence). CDR3 coding DNA: TGTGCCAGCAGCTTATGGTCCAACATTCAGTACTTC. It codes for CASSLWSNIQYF.

The rearrangement joins TRBV11-2 to TRBJ2-7, with no clear D. The CDR3 has 11 residues. CDR1 and CDR2 from the germline V gene are SGHAT and FQNNGV. Between the trimmed V and J ends, which lost 2 bases and 4 bases, there was a span of 3 bases. The CDR3: CASSLNYEQYF. The CDR3 coding sequence is TGTGCCAGCAGCTTAAATTACGAGCAGTACTTC.

This chain joins TRBV11-2 and TRBJ2-3; D is ambiguous. Germline loops: CDR1 SGHAT, CDR2 FQNNGV. CDR3 size: 13 residues. V was pared by 5 bases and J by 4 bases, with 10 bases between. CDR3 protein: CASSQDLPDTQYF. DNA for the CDR3: TGTGCCAGCAGCCAAGATCTCCCAGATACGCAGTATTTT.

V gene TRBV29-1 combines with J gene TRBJ2-5, with D possibly being TRBD1 (5 bases). V was clipped by 6 bases and J by 2 bases, with 19 bases between them. Germline V gene data show CDR1 as SQVTM and CDR2 as ANQGSEA. The CDR3 spans 15 residues. The CDR3, as DNA: TGCAGCGTACGTTTAATGGGGCTTAGGCAAGAGACCCAGTACTTC. This sequence encodes CSVRLMGLRQETQYF.